This T cell receptor beta chain was captured by sequencing in a study of T cell responses to AZD1222 COVID-19 vaccine. Concerning this clone itself: The target antigen is unknown.

Study conclusions and caveats: Clonal diversity may have been underestimated in mostly white British donors. Without day 14 samples, only post-peak T cell repertoires were studied. Receipt of two AZD1222 doses was followed by a rise in Spike-specific TCR breadth and depth.

The protocol was immunoSEQ multiplex PCR, while the TCRdb copy is restricted to in-frame clones and leaves out a portion. The table includes tens of thousands of clones, 80% to 90% detected once. Trimming cost V 6 bases and J 2 bases; bases outside gene matches: 9. The CDR3 runs to 15 residues. Germline CDR1 is ENHRY and CDR2 is SYGVKD. Sample: peripheral blood, taken 28 days after the second AZD1222 dose. This TCR was sampled from an adult who received the AZD1222 COVID-19 vaccine. V is TRBV10-3 and J is TRBJ2-5; 7 bases are shared with TRBD1. In nucleotides, the CDR3 is TGTGCCATCAGAGGGTCGAACAGGGGACAAGAGACCCAGTACTTC. Its protein is CAIRGSNRGQETQYF.